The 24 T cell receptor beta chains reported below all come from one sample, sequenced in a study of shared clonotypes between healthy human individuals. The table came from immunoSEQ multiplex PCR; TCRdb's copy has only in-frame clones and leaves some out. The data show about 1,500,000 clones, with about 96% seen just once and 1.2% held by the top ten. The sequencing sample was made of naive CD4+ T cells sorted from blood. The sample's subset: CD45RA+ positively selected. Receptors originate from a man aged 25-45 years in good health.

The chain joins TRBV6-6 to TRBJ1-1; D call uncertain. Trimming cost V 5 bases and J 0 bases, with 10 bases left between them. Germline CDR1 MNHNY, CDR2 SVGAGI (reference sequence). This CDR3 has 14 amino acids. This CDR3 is CASSGLRVNTEAFF. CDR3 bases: TGTGCCAGCAGTGGCCTAAGGGTGAACACTGAAGCTTTCTTT.

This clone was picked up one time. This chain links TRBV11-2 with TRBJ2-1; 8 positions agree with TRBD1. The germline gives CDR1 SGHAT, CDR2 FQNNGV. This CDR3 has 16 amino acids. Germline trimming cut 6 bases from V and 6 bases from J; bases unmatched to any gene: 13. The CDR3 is CASRIIRGRRGNEQFF. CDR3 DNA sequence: TGTGCCAGCAGAATCATCAGGGGGCGCCGAGGCAATGAGCAGTTCTTC. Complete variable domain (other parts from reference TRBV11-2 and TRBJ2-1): EAGVAQSPRYKIIEKRQSVAFWCNPISGHATLYWYQQILGQGPKLLIQFQNNGVVDDSQLPKDRFSAERLKGVDSTLKIQPAKLEDSAVYLCASRIIRGRRGNEQFFGPGTRLTVL.

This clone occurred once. CDR3 loop: CASSPELAGTYNEQFF. In DNA, the CDR3 is TGTGCCAGCTCACCCGAACTAGCGGGAACCTACAATGAGCAGTTCTTC. The rearrangement links TRBV18 to TRBJ2-1, with 10 positions matching TRBD2. The germline V gene encodes CDR1 KGHSH and CDR2 LQKENI. The CDR3 is 16 residues long. J was trimmed by 2 bases and V by 3 bases; bases with no gene match: 4. Together with reference TRBV18 and TRBJ2-1, the CDR3 gives the full variable domain: NAGVMQNPRHLVRRRGQEARLRCSPMKGHSHVYWYRQLPEEGLKFMVYLQKENIIDESGMPKERFSAEFPKEGPSILRIQQVVRGDSAAYFCASSPELAGTYNEQFFGPGTRLTVL.

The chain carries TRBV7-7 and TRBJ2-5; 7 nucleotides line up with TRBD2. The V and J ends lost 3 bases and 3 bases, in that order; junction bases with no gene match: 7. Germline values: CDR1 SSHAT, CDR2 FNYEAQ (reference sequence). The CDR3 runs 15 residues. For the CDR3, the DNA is TGTGCCAGCAGCTTTCGGGAGGCGGTCGAAGAGACCCAGTACTTC. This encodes CASSFREAVEETQYF.

CDR3 residues: CASSGVLNQPQHF. The CDR3 bases are TGTGCCAGCAGCGGGGTGCTTAATCAGCCCCAGCATTTT. This rearrangement joins TRBV6-1 to TRBJ1-5, with no clear D. The CDR3 is 13 residues long. Looked up from germline, CDR1 is MNHNS and CDR2 is SASEGT. With 6 bases removed from V and 4 bases from J, the gap between germline ends came to 10 bases.

The CDR3 sequence: CASSWGYTDTQYF. As DNA, the CDR3 is TGCGCCAGCAGCTGGGGGTACACAGATACGCAGTATTTT. The V call is TRBV5-1, the J call TRBJ2-3; the D call may be TRBD1 or TRBD2 (5 bases each). The V gene lost 3 bases and the J gene lost 2 bases, with 7 bases spanning the gap. The CDR3 spans 13 residues. Germline V gene sequence: CDR1 SGHRS, CDR2 YFSETQ.

CDR3 in amino acids: CASSPGGEKLFF. The CDR3 region has the DNA TGTGCCAGCAGTCCAGGCGGGGAAAAACTGTTTTTT. J is TRBJ1-4 and V is TRBV28; D call uncertain. The CDR3 loop spans 12 amino acids. The V gene's germline CDR1 is MDHEN and CDR2 SYDVKM. V lost 5 bases to trimming and J lost 8 bases, with 9 bases between them.

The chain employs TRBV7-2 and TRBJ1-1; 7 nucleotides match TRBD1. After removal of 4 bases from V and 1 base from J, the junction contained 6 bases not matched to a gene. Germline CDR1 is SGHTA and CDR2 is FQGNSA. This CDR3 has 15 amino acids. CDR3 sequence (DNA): TGTGCCAGCAGCTATTCCGGGACAGCGAACACTGAAGCTTTCTTT. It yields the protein CASSYSGTANTEAFF.

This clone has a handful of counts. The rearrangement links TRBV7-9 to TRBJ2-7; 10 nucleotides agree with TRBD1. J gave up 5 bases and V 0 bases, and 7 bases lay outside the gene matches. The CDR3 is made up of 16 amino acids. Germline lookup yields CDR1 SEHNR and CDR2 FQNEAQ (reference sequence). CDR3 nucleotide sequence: TGTGCCAGCAGCTTAGCGCATGGACAGGGGGTCAACGAGCAGTACTTC. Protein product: CASSLAHGQGVNEQYF.

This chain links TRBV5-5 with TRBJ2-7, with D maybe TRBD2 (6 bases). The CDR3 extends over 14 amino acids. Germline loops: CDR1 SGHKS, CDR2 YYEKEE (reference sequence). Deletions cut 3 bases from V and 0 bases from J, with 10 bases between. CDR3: CASSSGGVSYEQYF. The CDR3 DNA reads TGTGCCAGCAGCTCCGGCGGGGTCTCCTACGAGCAGTACTTC.

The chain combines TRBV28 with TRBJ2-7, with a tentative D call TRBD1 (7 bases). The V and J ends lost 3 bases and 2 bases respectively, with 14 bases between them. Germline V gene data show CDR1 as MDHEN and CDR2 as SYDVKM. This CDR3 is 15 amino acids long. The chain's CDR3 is CASSFFRGAAYEQYF. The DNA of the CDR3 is TGTGCCAGCAGTTTTTTCAGGGGGGCGGCCTACGAGCAGTACTTC.

CDR3: CASSPGLAGANEQFF. The DNA for the CDR3 is TGTGCCAGCAGCCCGGGACTAGCGGGGGCCAATGAGCAGTTCTTC. The chain links TRBV5-6 to TRBJ2-1; 14 bases align to TRBD2. CDR1 and CDR2 from the germline V gene are SGHDT and YYEEEE. Trimming removed 4 bases from V and 6 bases from J; junction bases left unmatched: 3. CDR3 size: 15 residues.

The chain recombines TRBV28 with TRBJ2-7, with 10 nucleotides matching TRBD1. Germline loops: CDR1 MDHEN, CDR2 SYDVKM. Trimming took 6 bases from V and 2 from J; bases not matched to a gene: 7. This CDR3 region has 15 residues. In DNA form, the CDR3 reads TGTGCCAGCAGCCCGACAGGGGGCAATACCTACGAGCAGTACTTC. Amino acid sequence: CASSPTGGNTYEQYF.

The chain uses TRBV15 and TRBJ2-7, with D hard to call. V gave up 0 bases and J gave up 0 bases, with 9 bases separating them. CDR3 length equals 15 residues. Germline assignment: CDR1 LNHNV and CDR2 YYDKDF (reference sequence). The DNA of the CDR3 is TGTGCCACCAGCAGAGATCGCCCAGGCTCCTACGAGCAGTACTTC. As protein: CATSRDRPGSYEQYF.

CDR3 residues: CASSEAPLRPQETQYF. The CDR3 DNA reads TGTGCCAGCAGTGAAGCCCCCCTTCGCCCACAAGAGACCCAGTACTTC. The rearrangement uses TRBV6-1 and TRBJ2-5; D uncertain. The CDR3 has 16 residues. CDR1 is MNHNS, CDR2 SASEGT, per germline. Between the trimmed V and J ends, which lost 0 bases and 2 bases, there was a span of 13 bases.

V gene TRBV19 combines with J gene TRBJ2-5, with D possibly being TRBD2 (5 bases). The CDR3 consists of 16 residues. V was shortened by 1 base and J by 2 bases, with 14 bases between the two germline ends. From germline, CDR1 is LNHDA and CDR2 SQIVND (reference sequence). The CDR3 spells CASSIAQDYQQETQYF. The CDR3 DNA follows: TGTGCCAGTAGTATAGCCCAAGACTACCAGCAAGAGACCCAGTACTTC.

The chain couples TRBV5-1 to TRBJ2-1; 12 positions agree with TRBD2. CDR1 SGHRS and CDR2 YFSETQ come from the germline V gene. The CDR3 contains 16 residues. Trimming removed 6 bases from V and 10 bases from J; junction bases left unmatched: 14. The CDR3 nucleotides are TGCGCCAGCAACTCGGGACTAGCGGGCCACTTGTTGGAGCAGTTCTTC. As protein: CASNSGLAGHLLEQFF.

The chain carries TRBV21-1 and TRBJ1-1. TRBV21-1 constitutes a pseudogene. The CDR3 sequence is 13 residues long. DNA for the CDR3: TGTGCCAGCAGCGGCAGGGGAGGCACTGAAGCTTTCTTT. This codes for CASSGRGGTEAFF.

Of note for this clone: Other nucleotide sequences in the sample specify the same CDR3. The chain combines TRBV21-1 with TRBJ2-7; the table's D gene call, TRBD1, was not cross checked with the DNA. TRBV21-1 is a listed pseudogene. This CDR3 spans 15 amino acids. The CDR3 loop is CASSKGGQGAYEQYF. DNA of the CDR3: TGTGCCAGCAGCAAGGGAGGACAGGGAGCCTACGAGCAGTACTTC.

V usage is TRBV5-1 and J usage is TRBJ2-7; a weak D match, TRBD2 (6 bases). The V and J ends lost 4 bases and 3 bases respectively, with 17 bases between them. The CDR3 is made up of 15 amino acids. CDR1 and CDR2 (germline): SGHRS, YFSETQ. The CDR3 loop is CASSEGQLAYYEQYF. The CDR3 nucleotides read TGCGCCAGCAGCGAAGGACAACTAGCCTACTACGAGCAGTACTTC.

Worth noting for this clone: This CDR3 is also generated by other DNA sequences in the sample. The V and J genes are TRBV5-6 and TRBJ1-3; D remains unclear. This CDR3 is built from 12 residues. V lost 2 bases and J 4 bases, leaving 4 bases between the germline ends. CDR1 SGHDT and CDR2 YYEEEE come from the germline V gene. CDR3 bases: TGTGCCAGCAGCTTAGGGGGAAACACCATATATTTT. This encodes CASSLGGNTIYF.

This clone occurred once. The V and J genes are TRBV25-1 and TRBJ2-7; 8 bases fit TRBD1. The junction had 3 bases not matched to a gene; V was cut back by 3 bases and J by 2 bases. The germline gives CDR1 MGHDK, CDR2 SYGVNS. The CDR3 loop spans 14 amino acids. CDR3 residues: CASSDSGGTYEQYF. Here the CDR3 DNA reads TGTGCCAGCAGTGATTCAGGGGGCACCTACGAGCAGTACTTC.

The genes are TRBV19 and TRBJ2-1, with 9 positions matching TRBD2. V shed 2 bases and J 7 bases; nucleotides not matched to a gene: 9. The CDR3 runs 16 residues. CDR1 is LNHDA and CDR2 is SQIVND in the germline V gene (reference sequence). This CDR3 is CASSIKGTSLWNEQFF. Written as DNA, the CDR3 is TGTGCCAGTAGTATAAAAGGGACTAGCCTATGGAATGAGCAGTTCTTC.

The CDR3 region has the DNA TGTGCCAGCAGATTTACAGGGGACGGCACAGATACGCAGTATTTT. Translating gives CASRFTGDGTDTQYF. The chain employs TRBV7-3 and TRBJ2-3; TRBD1 aligns across 7 bases. V shed 6 bases, J shed 1 base, and the junction held 7 bases outside the gene matches. The CDR3 loop spans 15 amino acids. CDR1 and CDR2 (germline): SGHTA, FQGTGA.